This TCR beta chain is drawn from a study of control samples from healthy donors and cancer patients. The repertoire was sequenced with immunoSEQ multiplex PCR; TCRdb's copy has only in-frame clones and lacks some. Of about 150,000 clones listed, just under 95% are singletons. This CDR3 has 14 amino acids. V lost 0 bases and J lost 0, with 4 bases in between. Germline loops: CDR1 KGHDR, CDR2 SFDVKD. J is TRBJ1-2 and V is TRBV24-1; D not resolved. The TCR was taken from a man aged 35 to 55 in good health. The sequenced material came from blood. CDR3 DNA: TGTGCCACCAGTGATTTGACGACTAACTATGGCTACACCTTC. This gives the protein CATSDLTTNYGYTF.